Detailed here is one T cell receptor (beta chain). This specimen comes from a study of blood T cell repertoires in COVID-19. At the level of the study: Samples representing acute and convalescent COVID-19 were sourced from the United States, Italy and Spain.

In the original workflow: Reference gene primer amplification in the assay estimated nucleated cell counts. Generated by immunoSEQ multiplex PCR, the TCRdb table keeps only in-frame clones and is missing some. The V and J calls and the clone size are those of that table, but D and trimming were determined from the DNA. This table holds 250,000 to 350,000 clones, over 75% found once. The length of the CDR3 is 16 residues. V lost 3 bases to trimming and J lost 3 bases; unmatched junction nucleotides: 10. CDR1 is SGHDT and CDR2 is YYEEEE in the germline V gene. The chain joins TRBV5-6 to TRBJ2-3; TRBD2 matches 7 bases. Sequencing input: peripheral blood. The origin of this receptor is a woman in her sixties with acute or convalescent COVID-19. This chain's CDR3 is CASSSPGLRETDTQYF. For the CDR3, the DNA is TGTGCCAGCAGCTCGCCGGGACTAAGGGAAACAGATACGCAGTATTTT.